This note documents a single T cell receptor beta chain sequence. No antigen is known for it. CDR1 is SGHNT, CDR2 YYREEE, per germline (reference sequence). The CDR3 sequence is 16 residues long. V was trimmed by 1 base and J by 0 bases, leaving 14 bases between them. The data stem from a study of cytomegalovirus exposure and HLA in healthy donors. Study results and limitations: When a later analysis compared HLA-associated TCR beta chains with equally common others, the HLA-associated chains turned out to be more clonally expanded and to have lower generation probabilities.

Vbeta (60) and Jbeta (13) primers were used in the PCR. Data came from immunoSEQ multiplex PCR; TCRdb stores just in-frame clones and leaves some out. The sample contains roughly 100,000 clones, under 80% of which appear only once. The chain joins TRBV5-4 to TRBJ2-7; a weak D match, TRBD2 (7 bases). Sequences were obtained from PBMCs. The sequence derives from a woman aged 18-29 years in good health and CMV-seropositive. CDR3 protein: CASSLWGGASSYEQYF. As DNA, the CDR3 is TGTGCCAGCAGCTTGTGGGGGGGGGCCAGCTCCTACGAGCAGTACTTC.